Included here is one TCR beta chain sequence, with context. This specimen comes from a study of blood T cell repertoires in COVID-19. Sequencing used immunoSEQ multiplex PCR; TCRdb keeps in-frame clones, though not all of them. Counted here are some 240,000 clones, 65% to 90% occurring once; the ten biggest clones make up around 2.5%. The CDR3 covers 16 residues. The sample consisted of peripheral blood. The TCR was taken from a woman in her 70s with COVID-19, enrolled during active disease. The gene calls are TRBV21-1 and TRBJ1-5. TRBV21-1 constitutes a pseudogene. The CDR3 spells CASSPDEGGRNQPQHF. The CDR3 nucleotides are TGTGCCAGCAGCCCGGATGAGGGCGGGCGCAATCAGCCCCAGCATTTT.